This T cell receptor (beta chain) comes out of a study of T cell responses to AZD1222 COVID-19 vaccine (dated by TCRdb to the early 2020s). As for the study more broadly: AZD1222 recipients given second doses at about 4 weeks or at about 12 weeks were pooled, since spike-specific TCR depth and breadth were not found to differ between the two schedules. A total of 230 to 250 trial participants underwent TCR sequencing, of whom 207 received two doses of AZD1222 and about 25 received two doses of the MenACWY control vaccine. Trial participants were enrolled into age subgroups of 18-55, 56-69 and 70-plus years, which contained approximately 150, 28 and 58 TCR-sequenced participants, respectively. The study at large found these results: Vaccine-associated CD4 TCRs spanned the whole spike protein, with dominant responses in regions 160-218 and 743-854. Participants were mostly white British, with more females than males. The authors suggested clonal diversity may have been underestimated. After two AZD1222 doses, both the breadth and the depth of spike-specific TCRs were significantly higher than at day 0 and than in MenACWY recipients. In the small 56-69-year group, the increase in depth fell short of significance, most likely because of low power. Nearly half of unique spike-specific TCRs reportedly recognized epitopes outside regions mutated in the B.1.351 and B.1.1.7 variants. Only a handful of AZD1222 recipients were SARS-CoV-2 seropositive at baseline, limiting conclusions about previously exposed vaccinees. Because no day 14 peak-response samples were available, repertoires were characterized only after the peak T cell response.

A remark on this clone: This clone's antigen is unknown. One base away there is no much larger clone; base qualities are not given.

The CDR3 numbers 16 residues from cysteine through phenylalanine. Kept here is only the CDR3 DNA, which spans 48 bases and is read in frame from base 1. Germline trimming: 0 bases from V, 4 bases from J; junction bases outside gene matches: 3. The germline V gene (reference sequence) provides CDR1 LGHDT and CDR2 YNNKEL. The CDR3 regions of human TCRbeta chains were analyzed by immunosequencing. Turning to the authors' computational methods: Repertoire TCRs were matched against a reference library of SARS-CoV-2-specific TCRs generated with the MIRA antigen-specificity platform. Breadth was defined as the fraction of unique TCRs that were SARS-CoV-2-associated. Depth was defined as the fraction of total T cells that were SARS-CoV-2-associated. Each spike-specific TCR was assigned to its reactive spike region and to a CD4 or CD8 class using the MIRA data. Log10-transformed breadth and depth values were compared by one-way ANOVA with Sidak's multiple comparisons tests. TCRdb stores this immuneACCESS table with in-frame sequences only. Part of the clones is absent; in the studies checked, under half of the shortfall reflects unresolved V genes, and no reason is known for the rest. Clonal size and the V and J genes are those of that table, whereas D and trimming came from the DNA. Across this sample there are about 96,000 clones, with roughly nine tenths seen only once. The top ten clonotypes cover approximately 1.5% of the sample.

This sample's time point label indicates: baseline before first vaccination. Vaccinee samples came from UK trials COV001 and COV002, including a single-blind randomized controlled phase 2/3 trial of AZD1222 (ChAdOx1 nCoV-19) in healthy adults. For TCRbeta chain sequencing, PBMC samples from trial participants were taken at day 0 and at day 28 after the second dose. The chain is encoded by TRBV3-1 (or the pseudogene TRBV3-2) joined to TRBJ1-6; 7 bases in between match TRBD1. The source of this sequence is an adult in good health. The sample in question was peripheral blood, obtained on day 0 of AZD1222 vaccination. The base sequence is TGTGCCAGCAGCCAAGAGGCGACAGGGTATAATTCACCCCTCCACTTT. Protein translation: CASSQEATGYNSPLHF.